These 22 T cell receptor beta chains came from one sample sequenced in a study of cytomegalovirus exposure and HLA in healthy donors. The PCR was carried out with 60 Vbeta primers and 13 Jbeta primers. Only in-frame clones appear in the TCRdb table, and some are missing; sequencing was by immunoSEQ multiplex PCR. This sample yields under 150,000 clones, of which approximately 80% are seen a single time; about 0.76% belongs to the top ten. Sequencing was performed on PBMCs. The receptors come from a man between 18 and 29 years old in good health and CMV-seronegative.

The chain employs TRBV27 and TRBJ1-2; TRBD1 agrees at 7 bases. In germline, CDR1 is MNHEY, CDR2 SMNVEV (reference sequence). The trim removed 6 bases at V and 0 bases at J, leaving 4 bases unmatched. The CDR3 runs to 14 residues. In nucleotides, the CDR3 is TGTGCCAGCAGCCCAGGGGGAGCTAACTATGGCTACACCTTC. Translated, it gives CASSPGGANYGYTF.

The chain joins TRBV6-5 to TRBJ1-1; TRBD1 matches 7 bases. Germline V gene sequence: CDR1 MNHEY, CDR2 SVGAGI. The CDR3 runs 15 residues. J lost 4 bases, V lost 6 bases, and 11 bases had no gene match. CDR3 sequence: CASRGYRGRITEAFF. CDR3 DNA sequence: TGTGCCAGCAGGGGATACAGGGGACGAATCACTGAAGCTTTCTTT.

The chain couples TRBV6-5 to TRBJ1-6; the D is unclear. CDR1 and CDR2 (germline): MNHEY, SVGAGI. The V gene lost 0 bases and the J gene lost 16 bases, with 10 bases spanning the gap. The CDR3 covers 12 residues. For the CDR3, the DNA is TGTGCCAGCAGTTACTCGTCGCAGATACTCCACTTT. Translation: CASSYSSQILHF.

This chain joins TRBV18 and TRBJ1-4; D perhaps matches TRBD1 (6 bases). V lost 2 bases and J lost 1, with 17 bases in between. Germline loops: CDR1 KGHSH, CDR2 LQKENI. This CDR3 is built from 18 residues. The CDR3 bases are TGTGCCAGCTCACCAAAAATAATGGGGGCTGGAACTAATGAAAAACTGTTTTTT. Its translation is CASSPKIMGAGTNEKLFF.

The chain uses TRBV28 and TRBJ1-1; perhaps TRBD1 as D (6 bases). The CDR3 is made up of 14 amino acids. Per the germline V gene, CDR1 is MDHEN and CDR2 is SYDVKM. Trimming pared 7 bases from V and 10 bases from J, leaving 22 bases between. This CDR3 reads CASTLYRAESRAFF. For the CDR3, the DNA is TGTGCCAGCACCCTTTACAGGGCCGAGAGTAGAGCTTTCTTT.

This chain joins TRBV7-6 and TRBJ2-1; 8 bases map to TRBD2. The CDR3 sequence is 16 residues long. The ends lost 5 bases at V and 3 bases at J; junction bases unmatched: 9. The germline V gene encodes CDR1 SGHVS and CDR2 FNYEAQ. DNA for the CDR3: TGTGCCAGCAGCCCCCGCCCCAGCGGGGGCTACAATGAGCAGTTCTTC. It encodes CASSPRPSGGYNEQFF.

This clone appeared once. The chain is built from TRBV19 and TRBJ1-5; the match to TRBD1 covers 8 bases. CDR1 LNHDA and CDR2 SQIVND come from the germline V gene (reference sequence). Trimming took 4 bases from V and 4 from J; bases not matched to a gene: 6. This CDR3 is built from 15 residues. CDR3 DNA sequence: TGTGCCAGTAGTACCCGACAGGGGAGTAATCAGCCCCAGCATTTT. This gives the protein CASSTRQGSNQPQHF.

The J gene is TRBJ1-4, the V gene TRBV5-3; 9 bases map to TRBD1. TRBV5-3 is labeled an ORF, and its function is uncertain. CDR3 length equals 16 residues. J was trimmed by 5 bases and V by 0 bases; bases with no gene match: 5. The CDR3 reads CARSLGTGARNEKLFF. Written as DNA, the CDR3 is TGTGCCAGAAGCTTGGGGACAGGGGCTCGAAATGAAAAACTGTTTTTT.

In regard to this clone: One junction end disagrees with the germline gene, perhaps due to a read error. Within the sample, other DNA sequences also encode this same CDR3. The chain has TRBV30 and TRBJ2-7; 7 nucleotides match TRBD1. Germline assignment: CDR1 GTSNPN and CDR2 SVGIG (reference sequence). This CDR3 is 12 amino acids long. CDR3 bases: TGTGCCTGGAGCGGGACAGCGTACGAGCAGTACTTT. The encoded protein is CAWSGTAYEQYF.

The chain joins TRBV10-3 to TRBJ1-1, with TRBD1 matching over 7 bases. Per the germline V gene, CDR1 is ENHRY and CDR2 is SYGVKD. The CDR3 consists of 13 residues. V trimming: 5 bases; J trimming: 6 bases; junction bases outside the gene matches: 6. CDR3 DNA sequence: TGTGCCATCAGTACAACAGGGGTCCCTGAAGCTTTCTTT. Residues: CAISTTGVPEAFF.

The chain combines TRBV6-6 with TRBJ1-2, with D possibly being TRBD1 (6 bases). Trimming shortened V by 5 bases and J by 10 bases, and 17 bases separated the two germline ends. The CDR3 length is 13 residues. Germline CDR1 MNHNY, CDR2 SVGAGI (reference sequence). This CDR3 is CASSPPGTFSYTF. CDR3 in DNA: TGTGCCAGCAGTCCTCCCGGGACATTTTCCTACACCTTC.

DNA for the CDR3: TGTGCCAGTAGTATCGGCACGGCGGTCAAAAACATTCAGTACTTC. Translation gives CASSIGTAVKNIQYF. V and J are TRBV19 and TRBJ2-4, with unresolved D. This CDR3 comprises 15 residues. The germline gives CDR1 LNHDA, CDR2 SQIVND (reference sequence). V lost 3 bases, J lost 3 bases, and 12 bases lay in between.

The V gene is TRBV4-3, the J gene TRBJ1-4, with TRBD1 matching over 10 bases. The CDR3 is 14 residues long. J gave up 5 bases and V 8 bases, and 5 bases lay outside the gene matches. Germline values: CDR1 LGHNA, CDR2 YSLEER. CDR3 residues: CASGRGQGNEKLFF. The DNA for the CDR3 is TGCGCCAGCGGGCGGGGACAGGGGAATGAAAAACTGTTTTTT.

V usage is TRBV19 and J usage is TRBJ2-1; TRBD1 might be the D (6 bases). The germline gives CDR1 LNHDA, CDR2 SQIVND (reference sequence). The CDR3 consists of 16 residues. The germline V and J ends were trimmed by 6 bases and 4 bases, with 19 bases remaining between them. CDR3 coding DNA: TGTGCCAGTAGCCCAGGGACCTTCACAGGGTACAATGAGCAGTTCTTC. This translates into CASSPGTFTGYNEQFF.

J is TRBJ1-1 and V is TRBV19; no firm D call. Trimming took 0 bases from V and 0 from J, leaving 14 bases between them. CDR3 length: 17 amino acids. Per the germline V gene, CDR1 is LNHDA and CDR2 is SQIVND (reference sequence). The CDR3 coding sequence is TGTGCCAGTAGTATAGATCCCGGGGTGCCCATGAACACTGAAGCTTTCTTT. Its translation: CASSIDPGVPMNTEAFF.

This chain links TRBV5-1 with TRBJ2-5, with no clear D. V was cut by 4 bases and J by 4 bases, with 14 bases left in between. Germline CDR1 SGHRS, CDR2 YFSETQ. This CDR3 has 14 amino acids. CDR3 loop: CASSPENSLETQYF. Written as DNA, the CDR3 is TGCGCCAGCAGCCCTGAGAACAGTCTAGAGACCCAGTACTTC.

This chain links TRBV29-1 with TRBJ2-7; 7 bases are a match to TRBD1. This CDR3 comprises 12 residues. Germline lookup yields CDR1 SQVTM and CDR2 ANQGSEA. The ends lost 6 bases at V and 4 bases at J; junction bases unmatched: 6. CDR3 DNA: TGCAGCGTCCGACAGGGCCTTTACGAGCAGTACTTC. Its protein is CSVRQGLYEQYF.

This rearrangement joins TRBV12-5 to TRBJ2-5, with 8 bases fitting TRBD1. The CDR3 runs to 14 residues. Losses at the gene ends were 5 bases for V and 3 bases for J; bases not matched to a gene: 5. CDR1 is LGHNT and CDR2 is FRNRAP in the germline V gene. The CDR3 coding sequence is TGTGCTAGTGGTCTGAGGGGACAGGAAGAGACCCAGTACTTC. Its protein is CASGLRGQEETQYF.

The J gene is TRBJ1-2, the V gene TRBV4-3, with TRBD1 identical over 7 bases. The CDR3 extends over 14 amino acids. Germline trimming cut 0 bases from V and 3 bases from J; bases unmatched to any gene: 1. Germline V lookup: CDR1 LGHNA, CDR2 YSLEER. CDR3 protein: CASSQDRGDYGYTF. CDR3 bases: TGCGCCAGCAGCCAAGACAGGGGGGACTATGGCTACACCTTC.

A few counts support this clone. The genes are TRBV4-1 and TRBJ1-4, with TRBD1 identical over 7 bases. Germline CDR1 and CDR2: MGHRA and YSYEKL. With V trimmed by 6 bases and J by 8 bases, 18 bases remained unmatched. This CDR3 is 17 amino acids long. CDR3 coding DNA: TGCGCCAGCAGACCGATATCACCGGGACAGCGAGGAGAAAAACTGTTTTTT. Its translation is CASRPISPGQRGEKLFF.

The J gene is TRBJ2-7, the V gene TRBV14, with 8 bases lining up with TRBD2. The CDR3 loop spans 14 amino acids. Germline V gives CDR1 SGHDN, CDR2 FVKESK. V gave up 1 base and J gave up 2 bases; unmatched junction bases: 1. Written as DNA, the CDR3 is TGTGCCAGCAGCCAAGGGCGGGGGGCCTACGAGCAGTACTTC. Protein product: CASSQGRGAYEQYF. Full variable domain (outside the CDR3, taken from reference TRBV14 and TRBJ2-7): EAGVTQFPSHSVIEKGQTVTLRCDPISGHDNLYWYRRVMGKEIKFLLHFVKESKQDESGMPNNRFLAERTGGTYSTLKVQPAELEDSGVYFCASSQGRGAYEQYFGPGTRLTVT.

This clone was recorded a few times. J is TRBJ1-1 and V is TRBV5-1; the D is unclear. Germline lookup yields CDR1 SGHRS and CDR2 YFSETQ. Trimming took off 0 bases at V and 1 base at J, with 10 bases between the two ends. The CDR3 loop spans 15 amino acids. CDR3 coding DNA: TGCGCCAGCAGCTTGGCCGGGCGGGGGAACACTGAAGCTTTCTTT. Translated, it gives CASSLAGRGNTEAFF.